Below, one TCR beta chain is given with its context. This sample is part of a study of blood T cell repertoires in COVID-19. Study-wide context: T cells, B-cell-depleted T cells, or PBMCs provided the cDNA or gDNA that served as material.

Using immunoSEQ multiplex PCR, the repertoire was profiled, and TCRdb retains in-frame clones only, with some absent. The sample has some 180,000 clones; roughly 80% are singletons. CDR1 is SGHAT, CDR2 FQNNGV, per germline. The V and J ends lost 8 bases and 10 bases, in that order; junction bases with no gene match: 14. This CDR3 contains 15 residues. Material: peripheral blood. The chain couples TRBV11-2 to TRBJ2-2, with TRBD2 matching over 9 bases. The clonotype was recovered from a man aged 70-80 years with active or convalescent COVID-19. CDR3: CASGRGLAGATELFF. The CDR3 nucleotides read TGTGCCAGCGGCCGGGGATTAGCGGGGGCTACGGAGCTGTTTTTT. The complete variable domain, with remaining parts taken from reference TRBV11-2 and TRBJ2-2, reads EAGVAQSPRYKIIEKRQSVAFWCNPISGHATLYWYQQILGQGPKLLIQFQNNGVVDDSQLPKDRFSAERLKGVDSTLKIQPAKLEDSAVYLCASGRGLAGATELFFGEGSRLTVL.